This TCR beta chain is from a study of shared clonotypes between healthy human individuals. Study-wide results and caveats: Between a few donors, naive CD4 clonotypes were shared at a level of about 5%.

As regards this clone: As yet, its antigen is unknown.

Assay: immunoSEQ multiplex PCR; the TCRdb copy retains only in-frame clones and omits some. The sample includes approximately 1,000,000 clones, 60% to 85% of them seen just once. The CDR3 runs 15 residues. Trimming took 4 bases from V and 5 from J, leaving 15 bases between them. Germline V gene sequence: CDR1 LNHDA, CDR2 SQIVND (reference sequence). Sequencing input: memory CD4+ T cells from PBMCs. Subset defined: CD45RA-negative fraction. The genes are TRBV19 and TRBJ2-1; the D gene is possibly TRBD1 (5 bases). This sequence was found in a man aged 18 to 30 in good health. Some clones in this sample may be carry-over from other donors' samples. The CDR3 reads CASSTRGAADNEQFF. The CDR3 DNA is TGTGCCAGTAGTACCCGTGGGGCAGCCGACAATGAGCAGTTCTTC. Together with reference TRBV19 and TRBJ2-1, the CDR3 gives the full variable domain: DGGITQSPKYLFRKEGQNVTLSCEQNLNHDAMYWYRQDPGQGLRLIYYSQIVNDFQKGDIAEGYSVSREKKESFPLTVTSAQKNPTAFYLCASSTRGAADNEQFFGPGTRLTVL.